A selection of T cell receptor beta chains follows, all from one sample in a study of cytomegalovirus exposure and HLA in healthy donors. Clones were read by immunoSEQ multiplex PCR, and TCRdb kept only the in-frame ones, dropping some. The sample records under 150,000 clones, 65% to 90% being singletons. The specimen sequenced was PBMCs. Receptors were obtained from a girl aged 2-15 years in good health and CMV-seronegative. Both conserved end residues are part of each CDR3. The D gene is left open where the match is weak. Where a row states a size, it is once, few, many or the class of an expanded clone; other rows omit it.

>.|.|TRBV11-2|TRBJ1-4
CASSLGGGYNEKLFF
TGTGCCAGCAGCTTGGGAGGGGGATATAATGAAAAACTGTTTTTT
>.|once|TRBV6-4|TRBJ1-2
CASSDSRRGSGYTF
TGTGCCAGCAGTGACTCGAGAAGGGGGTCTGGCTACACCTTC
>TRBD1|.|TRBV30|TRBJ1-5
CAWRDRVDQPQHF
TGTGCCTGGAGGGACAGGGTTGATCAGCCCCAGCATTTT
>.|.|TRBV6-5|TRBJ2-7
CASSYSTQDEQYF
TGTGCCAGCAGTTACTCCACCCAGGACGAGCAGTACTTC
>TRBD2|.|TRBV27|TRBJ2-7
CASRISGGAREQYF
TGTGCCAGCAGGATAAGCGGGGGGGCCCGCGAGCAGTACTTC
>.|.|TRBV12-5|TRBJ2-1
CASGLPSGHYNEQFF
TGTGCTAGTGGTTTGCCATCGGGACACTACAATGAGCAGTTCTTC
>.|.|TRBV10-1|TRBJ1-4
CASSDSWRNNEKLFF
TGCGCCAGCAGTGATTCGTGGAGGAATAATGAAAAACTGTTTTTT
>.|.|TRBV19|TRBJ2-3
CASAQGGTDTQYF
TGTGCCAGTGCCCAGGGGGGAACAGATACGCAGTATTTT
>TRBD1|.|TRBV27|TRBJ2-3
CASSSPGQGTDTQYF
TGTGCCAGCAGCAGTCCGGGACAGGGCACAGATACGCAGTATTTT
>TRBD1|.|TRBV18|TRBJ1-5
CASSQGGQPQHF
TGTGCCAGCTCCCAGGGGGGTCAGCCCCAGCATTTT
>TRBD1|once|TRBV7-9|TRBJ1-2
CASSSGQGANPYGYTF
TGTGCCAGCAGCTCCGGACAGGGGGCAAACCCCTATGGCTACACCTTC
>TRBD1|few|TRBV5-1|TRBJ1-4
CATRQGVTNEKLFF
TGCGCCACCAGACAGGGGGTAACTAATGAAAAACTGTTTTTT
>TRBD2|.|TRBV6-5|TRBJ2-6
CASMGLAGGNVLTF
TGTGCCAGCATGGGACTAGCGGGAGGGAACGTCCTGACTTTC
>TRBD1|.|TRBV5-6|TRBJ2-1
CASSLYRGYNEQFF
TGTGCCAGCAGCTTGTACAGGGGGTACAATGAGCAGTTCTTC
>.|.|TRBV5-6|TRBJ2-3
CASSLVSTDTQYF
TGTGCCAGCAGCTTGGTAAGCACAGATACGCAGTATTTT
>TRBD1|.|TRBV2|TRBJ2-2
CASKLQGARTGELFF
TGTGCCAGCAAACTACAGGGGGCGCGGACCGGGGAGCTGTTTTTT
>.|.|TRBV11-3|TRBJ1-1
CASSRTGTEAFF
TGTGCCAGCAGCCGGACGGGGACTGAAGCTTTCTTT